The next 15 T cell receptor beta chains were all read from a single sample in a study of CD8 T cells in ankylosing spondylitis. Study-wide results and limits: A motif in TCR beta, a set of about 8 highly homologous variants, appeared characteristic of ankylosing spondylitis blood.

No antigen has been assigned to these receptors. TCRdb processed the 5' RACE reads anew with MiXCR; each CDR3 protein has one entry. The sample comprises about 700,000 distinct CDR3 sequences, roughly 19% of which are singletons, and 15% to 20% rests with the top ten. Material for sequencing was blood, either unsorted or a sorted T cell fraction (not recorded which). Receptor source: a male donor with ankylosing spondylitis.

This clonotype was seen repeatedly, ten times or more. The chain joins TRBV10-3 to TRBJ1-2; 9 nucleotides agree with TRBD1. The CDR3 runs 14 residues. The J segment lost 1 base and the V segment lost 10 bases, leaving 7 bases of the junction unmatched. Germline loops: CDR1 ENHRY, CDR2 SYGVKD. The CDR3 loop reads CATRGDRDNYGYTF. CDR3 nucleotides: TGTGCCACTCGGGGGGACAGGGATAACTATGGCTACACCTTC.

A few counts support this clonotype. In DNA, the CDR3 is TGCAGTGTCTTGCGAGGGACCATGAACACTGAAGCTTTCTTT. Encoded protein: CSVLRGTMNTEAFF. V usage is TRBV20-1 and J usage is TRBJ1-1, with a possible D match to TRBD1 (5 bases). The ends were cut back, 7 bases at V and 0 bases at J, with 15 bases in the middle. Per the germline V gene, CDR1 is DFQATT and CDR2 is SNEGSKA (reference sequence). This CDR3 is built from 14 residues.

This clonotype was seen more than once but under ten times. The CDR3, as DNA: TGCAGCGTTATCGGTTTGGACACGGGGGAAAAACTGTTTTTT. Protein sequence: CSVIGLDTGEKLFF. The chain carries TRBV29-1 and TRBJ1-4; TRBD1 is a possible D gene (5 bases). The V end lost 5 bases, the J end lost 8 bases, and 18 bases lay between the germline ends. Germline assignment: CDR1 SQVTM and CDR2 ANQGSEA. The CDR3 runs 14 residues.

This rearrangement joins TRBV12-3 or TRBV12-4 to TRBJ2-1; D is perhaps TRBD2 (6 bases). The CDR3 contains 14 residues. V was cut by 7 bases and J by 6 bases, with 16 bases left in between. The CDR3 DNA sequence: TGTGCCAGCACTAAGGAGGGGAGATTCAATGAGCAGTTCTTC. Residues: CASTKEGRFNEQFF.

This clonotype was seen a handful of times. V and J are TRBV20-1 and TRBJ2-1, with TRBD2 matching over 9 bases. Germline-derived CDR1 and CDR2 are DFQATT and SNEGSKA (reference sequence). The trim removed 5 bases at V and 10 bases at J, leaving 15 bases unmatched. The CDR3 sequence is 15 residues long. CDR3 coding DNA: TGCAGTGCTCCCGGGTTAGGTAGCGGGAGACGAGAGCAGTTCTTC. Amino acids: CSAPGLGSGRREQFF.

As DNA, the CDR3 is TGTGCCAGCAGACTTGGTGGACTAGCGCCAGATACGCAGTATTTT. Protein sequence: CASRLGGLAPDTQYF. V usage is TRBV7-9 and J usage is TRBJ2-3; 9 nucleotides match TRBD2. Germline CDR1 is SEHNR and CDR2 is FQNEAQ (reference sequence). The CDR3 length is 15 residues. The J segment lost 4 bases and the V segment lost 6 bases, leaving 8 bases of the junction unmatched.

A few counts support this clonotype. V is TRBV20-1 and J is TRBJ1-1, with D possibly being TRBD1 (5 bases). Germline assignment: CDR1 DFQATT and CDR2 SNEGSKA (reference sequence). V lost 0 bases and J lost 5, with 19 bases in between. CDR3 length: 16 amino acids. The CDR3 nucleotides are TGCAGTGCTAGAGATCCGGGAATGGGGGGTCTGACTGAAGCTTTCTTT. Translation gives CSARDPGMGGLTEAFF.

This clonotype was seen a single time. The CDR3 DNA reads as TGTGCCAGCAGCCCAGCGGGGAGAGTGGGCACAGATACGCAGTATTTT. As protein: CASSPAGRVGTDTQYF. The chain links TRBV12-3 or TRBV12-4 to TRBJ2-3; 7 bases agree with TRBD2. V was pared by 6 bases and J by 1 base, with 10 bases of the junction left unmatched. The CDR3 is made up of 16 amino acids.

This clonotype was seen only a few times. The genes are TRBV12-3 or TRBV12-4 and TRBJ2-7; maybe TRBD1 (6 bases). Trimming pared 3 bases from V and 6 bases from J, leaving 12 bases between. The CDR3 extends over 13 amino acids. CDR3 sequence (DNA): TGTGCCAGCAGTTTCGGGACAAACCTCGAGCAGTACTTC. It yields the protein CASSFGTNLEQYF.

The rearrangement joins TRBV5-5 to TRBJ1-2, with D hard to call. Trimming stripped 0 bases from V and 5 bases from J, with 11 bases between. CDR1 is SGHKS, CDR2 YYEKEE, per germline (reference sequence). The CDR3 covers 14 residues. DNA for the CDR3: TGTGCCAGCAGCTTGGCCGTGACGGAATATGGCTACACCTTC. It translates to CASSLAVTEYGYTF.

V is TRBV3-1 and J is TRBJ1-2; the D is unclear. The length of the CDR3 is 12 residues. V shed 1 base and J shed 8 bases, with 8 bases lying between them. Germline-derived CDR1 and CDR2 are LGHDT and YNNKEL (reference sequence). The CDR3 sequence: CASSQVGRGYTF. CDR3 bases: TGTGCCAGCAGCCAAGTAGGGAGAGGCTACACCTTC.

The chain employs TRBV28 and TRBJ2-3; D may be TRBD1 (5 bases). The V end lost 0 bases, the J end lost 0 bases, and 13 bases lay between the germline ends. Per the germline V gene, CDR1 is MDHEN and CDR2 is SYDVKM. This CDR3 has 17 residues. This CDR3 is CASSLWMGQTSTDTQYF. CDR3 coding DNA: TGTGCCAGCAGTTTATGGATGGGGCAGACTAGCACAGATACGCAGTATTTT.

This rearrangement joins TRBV7-9 to TRBJ2-5, with 12 bases aligning to TRBD1. J gave up 5 bases and V 9 bases, and 7 bases lay outside the gene matches. CDR3 size: 14 residues. CDR1 is SEHNR, CDR2 FQNEAQ, per germline (reference sequence). The CDR3 is CASRRDRGPETQYF. The CDR3 DNA reads as TGTGCCAGTCGGCGGGACAGGGGGCCCGAGACCCAGTACTTC.

V usage is TRBV12-3 or TRBV12-4 and J usage is TRBJ2-2; D is unclear. The V end lost 2 bases, the J end lost 7 bases, and 11 bases lay between the germline ends. CDR3 length: 14 residues. The CDR3 DNA is TGTGCCAGCAGTTTACAACCCCAGGTCGGGGAGCTGTTTTTT. Translating gives CASSLQPQVGELFF.

This clonotype has just a few counts. This sequence joins TRBV5-1 and TRBJ2-7, with D possibly being TRBD2 (5 bases). Trimming took off 3 bases at V and 3 bases at J, with 10 bases between the two ends. Per the germline V gene, CDR1 is SGHRS and CDR2 is YFSETQ. This CDR3 comprises 13 residues. The CDR3 sequence: CASSYGENYEQYF. CDR3 coding DNA: TGCGCCAGCAGCTACGGGGAGAACTACGAGCAGTACTTC.